This T cell receptor (beta chain) was profiled in a study of blood T cells in healthy people across ages. Points from the study as a whole: A strong correlation between TCR beta diversity and naive T cell percentage was seen.

PCR was performed a second time for about 7 to 12 cycles using a sample-barcoded 5' primer and a J-beta primer mix. All cDNA molecules were each tagged by a template-switch adaptor with 12 random nucleotides. Each single sample gave us at least 2.5 million CDR3-containing paired-end reads. TCRdb redid the calling of the 5' RACE reads with MiXCR, one entry per CDR3 protein. The data show approximately 880,000 distinct CDR3 sequences, 40% to 60% seen once. Details on this clonotype: Its antigen is currently unknown.

Per the germline V gene, CDR1 is SEHNR and CDR2 is FQNEAQ (reference sequence). The CDR3 extends over 13 amino acids. Trimming took off 6 bases at V and 8 bases at J, with 13 bases between the two ends. The chain recombines TRBV7-9 with TRBJ1-4, with D unresolved. The source of this sequence is a man aged 25-45 years in good health. The material sequenced was blood. The CDR3 DNA reads as TGTGCCAGCAGTTTTGGAGGGAGAGAAAAACTGTTTTTT. Protein product: CASSFGGREKLFF.